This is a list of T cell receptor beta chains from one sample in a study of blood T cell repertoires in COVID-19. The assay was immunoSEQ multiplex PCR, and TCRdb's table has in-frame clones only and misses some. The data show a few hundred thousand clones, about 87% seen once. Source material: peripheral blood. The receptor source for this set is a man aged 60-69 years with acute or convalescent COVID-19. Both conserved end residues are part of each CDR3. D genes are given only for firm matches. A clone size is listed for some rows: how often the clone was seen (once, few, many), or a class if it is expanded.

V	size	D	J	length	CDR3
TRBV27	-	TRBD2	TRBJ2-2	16	CASSSVGLATTGELFF
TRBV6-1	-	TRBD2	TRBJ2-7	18	CASSGLAGGPVKAYEQYF
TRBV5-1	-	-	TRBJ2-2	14	CASSLLGGAGELFF
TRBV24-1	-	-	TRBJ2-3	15	CATSQTGGPGDTQYF
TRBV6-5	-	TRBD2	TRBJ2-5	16	CASSYSGGGVQETQYF
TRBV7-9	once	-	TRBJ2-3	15	CASSSLQASTDTQYF
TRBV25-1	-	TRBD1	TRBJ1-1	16	CASNPPGQGAGTEAFF
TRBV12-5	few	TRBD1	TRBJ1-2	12	CASGFDRGDYTF
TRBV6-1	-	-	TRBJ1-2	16	CASSAKIGGRVTGYTF
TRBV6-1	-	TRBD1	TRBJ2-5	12	CASGTVQETQYF
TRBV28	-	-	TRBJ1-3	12	CASYDRGNTIYF
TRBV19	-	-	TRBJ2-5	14	CASSIAGVQETQYF
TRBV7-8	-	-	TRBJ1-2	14	CASSGSGGLSGYTF
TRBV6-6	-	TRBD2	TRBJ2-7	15	CASSPRTSYHYEQYF
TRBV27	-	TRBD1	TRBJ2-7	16	CASSAISGGGSYEQYF
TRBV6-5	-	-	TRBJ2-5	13	CASISGGWETQYF
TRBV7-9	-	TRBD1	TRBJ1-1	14	CASTYRTGQTEAFF
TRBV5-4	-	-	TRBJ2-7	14	CASSLGNNRDEQYF
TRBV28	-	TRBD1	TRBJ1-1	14	CASSRRGPNTEAFF
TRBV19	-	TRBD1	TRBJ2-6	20	CASSPRDRVKQMPGANVLTF
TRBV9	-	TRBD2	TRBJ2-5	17	CASSVDTSGGARETQYF
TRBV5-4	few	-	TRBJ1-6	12	CASSLSSSPLHF
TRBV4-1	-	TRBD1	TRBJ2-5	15	CASSQPGTGGETQYF
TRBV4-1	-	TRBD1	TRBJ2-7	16	CASSQEGTGISYEQYF
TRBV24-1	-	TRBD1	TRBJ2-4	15	CATSDGGQGLGIQYF
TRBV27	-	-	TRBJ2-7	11	CASSWLDEQYF
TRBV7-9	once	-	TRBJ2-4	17	CASSLQETLLAKNIQYF
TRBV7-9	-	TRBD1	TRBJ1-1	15	CASSLEGQGPTEAFF
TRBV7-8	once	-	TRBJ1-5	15	CASSLETGQFQPQHF
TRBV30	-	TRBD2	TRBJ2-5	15	CAWSVPGGAQETQYF
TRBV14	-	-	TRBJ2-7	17	CASSQGVLRGGSYEQYF
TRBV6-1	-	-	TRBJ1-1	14	CASSDPSPSTEAFF
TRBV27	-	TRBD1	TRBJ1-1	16	CASSSHWTGENTEAFF
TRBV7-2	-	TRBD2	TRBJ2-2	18	CASSLGGLAGGNTGELFF
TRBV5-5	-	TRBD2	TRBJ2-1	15	CASSTDGTRYNEQFF
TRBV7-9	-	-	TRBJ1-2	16	CASSPLPSSLNYGYTF
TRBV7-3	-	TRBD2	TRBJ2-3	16	CASSLTGTTDTDTQYF
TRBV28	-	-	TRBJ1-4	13	CASRDRSNEKLFF
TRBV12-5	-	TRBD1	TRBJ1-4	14	CASGLEDRGPKLFF
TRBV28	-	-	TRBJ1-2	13	CASSLLRVNGFAF
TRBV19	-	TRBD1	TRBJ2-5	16	CASSTSGTGAWETQYF